This record looks at one T cell receptor (beta chain) sequence and its context. Its antigen is as yet unknown. Each CDR3 protein gets one entry after TCRdb re-called the reads with MiXCR. The data contain about 490,000 distinct CDR3 sequences, approximately 17% of them singletons. The data were obtained in a study of T cell repertoires in cytomegalovirus infection. Overall study: A matching HLA type, together with CMV infection, was signaled by public TCR beta signatures. Study findings and constraints: Cumulative frequency of public TCR beta families picked out carriers of CMV plus the relevant HLA. CMV-specific TCR beta clonotypes restricted by HLA-C dominated the ex vivo response.

This CDR3 is 15 amino acids long. Germline loops: CDR1 MRHNA, CDR2 SNTAGT. Trimming cost V 0 bases and J 2 bases, with 9 bases left between them. This receptor was taken from a human donor in good health (CMV status not recorded). Some clones in this sample may be carry-over from other donors' samples. Sequencing used CD8+ T cells from PBMCs. The chain joins TRBV6-4 to TRBJ2-3; possible D gene TRBD1, 5 bases. The CDR3 DNA sequence: TGTGCCAGCAGTGACTCAGGGGCAATCACAGATACGCAGTATTTT. Its protein product is CASSDSGAITDTQYF.